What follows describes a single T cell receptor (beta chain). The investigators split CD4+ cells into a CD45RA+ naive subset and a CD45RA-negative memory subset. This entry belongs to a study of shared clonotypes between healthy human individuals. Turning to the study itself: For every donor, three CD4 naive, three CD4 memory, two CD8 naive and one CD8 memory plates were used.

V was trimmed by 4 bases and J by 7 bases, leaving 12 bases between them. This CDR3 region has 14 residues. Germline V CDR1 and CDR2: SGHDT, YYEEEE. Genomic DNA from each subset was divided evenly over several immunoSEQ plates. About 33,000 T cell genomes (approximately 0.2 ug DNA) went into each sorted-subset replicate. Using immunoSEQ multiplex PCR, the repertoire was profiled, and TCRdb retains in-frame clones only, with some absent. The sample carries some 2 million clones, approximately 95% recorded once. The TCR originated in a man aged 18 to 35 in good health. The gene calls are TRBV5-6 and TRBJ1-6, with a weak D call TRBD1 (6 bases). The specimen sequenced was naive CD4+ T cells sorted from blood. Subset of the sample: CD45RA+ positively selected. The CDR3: CASSHGQKNSPLHF. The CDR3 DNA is TGTGCCAGCAGCCATGGACAGAAAAATTCACCCCTCCACTTT.